One sample yielded the 8 T cell receptor beta chains listed below, sequenced in a study of blood T cell repertoires in COVID-19. Assay: immunoSEQ multiplex PCR; the TCRdb copy retains only in-frame clones and omits some. The sample comprises around 250,000 clones, 75% to 90% of which are singletons, and more than 3.5% rests with the top ten. Sequencing used PBMCs or T cells enriched from blood (not recorded which). The receptor source for this set is a woman aged 30 to 39 who had recovered from COVID-19.

The chain carries TRBV30 and TRBJ1-2; the match to TRBD1 covers 9 bases. Germline assignment: CDR1 GTSNPN and CDR2 SVGIG (reference sequence). This CDR3 has 13 residues. The V segment lost 0 bases and the J segment 4 bases; nucleotides outside the gene matches: 0. The CDR3 bases are TGTGCCTGGAGTGTACAGGGGGCCTATGGCTACACCTTC. Translation: CAWSVQGAYGYTF.

The chain carries TRBV5-8 and TRBJ2-5; 8 positions match TRBD2. CDR1 SGHTS and CDR2 YDEGEE come from the germline V gene. Trimming cost V 8 bases and J 4 bases; bases outside gene matches: 10. The CDR3 spans 14 residues. CDR3 nucleotide sequence: TGTGCCAGTATTCGAGCGGGGGTCCCAGAGACCCAGTACTTC. It translates to CASIRAGVPETQYF.

CDR3: CASSQERDSPLHF. For the CDR3, the DNA is TGTGCCAGCAGCCAAGAGAGGGATTCACCCCTCCACTTT. This rearrangement joins TRBV4-2 to TRBJ1-6; D ambiguous. Deletions cut 0 bases from V and 8 bases from J, with 5 bases between. CDR3 size: 13 residues. CDR1 is LGHNA, CDR2 YNFKEQ, per germline.

In its sample, this clone was seen once. The gene calls are TRBV14 and TRBJ2-3; 7 bases align to TRBD2. This CDR3 region has 17 residues. The germline gives CDR1 SGHDN, CDR2 FVKESK. Trimming at V came to 3 bases and at J to 1 base, leaving 10 bases not matched to a gene. The CDR3 DNA is TGTGCCAGCAGCCAGTTAGGGGCTAGCGGAGGCACAGATACGCAGTATTTT. Its protein product is CASSQLGASGGTDTQYF.

The CDR3 here is CASRLAVVTVSNQPQHF. CDR3 coding DNA: TGTGCAAGTCGCTTAGCGGTCGTAACAGTCAGCAATCAGCCCCAGCATTTT. The genes are TRBV12-2 and TRBJ1-5; TRBD1 is taken as the D call from the table, unchecked against the DNA. TRBV12-2 is described as a pseudogene. This CDR3 is 17 amino acids long.

This chain connects TRBV27 to TRBJ1-5, with a possible D match to TRBD1 (5 bases). Germline CDR1 is MNHEY and CDR2 is SMNVEV (reference sequence). V lost 4 bases and J lost 11, with 27 bases in between. CDR3 size: 17 residues. The CDR3 bases are TGTGCCAGCAGTTCCAAGGTGCGGCAGGGACTTAGGCAGACCCAGCATTTT. Amino acids: CASSSKVRQGLRQTQHF.

Turning to this clone: This same CDR3 is encoded by further DNA sequences in the sample. The CDR3 loop reads CASSQGPHGYTF. CDR3 sequence (DNA): TGTGCCAGCTCGCAGGGGCCGCACGGCTACACCTTC. The chain couples TRBV12-3 or TRBV12-4 to TRBJ1-2, with D perhaps matching TRBD1 (6 bases). This CDR3 has 12 amino acids. V dropped 8 bases and J dropped 8 bases, with 15 bases sitting between them.

The chain uses TRBV5-1 and TRBJ1-1; 8 bases are a match to TRBD1. The CDR3 totals 15 residues. Unmatched junction bases numbered 7, after V lost 1 base and J lost 5 bases. Germline assignment: CDR1 SGHRS and CDR2 YFSETQ. CDR3 nucleotide sequence: TGCGCCAGCAGCTTGACAGGGGGATTTTATACTGAAGCTTTCTTT. It codes for CASSLTGGFYTEAFF. Full variable domain (rest looked up from reference TRBV5-1 and TRBJ1-1): KAGVTQTPRYLIKTRGQQVTLSCSPISGHRSVSWYQQTPGQGLQFLFEYFSETQRNKGNFPGRFSGRQFSNSRSEMNVSTLELGDSALYLCASSLTGGFYTEAFFGQGTRLTVV.